Listed here are 31 T cell receptor beta chains from one sample, sequenced in a study of B cell selection in AIRE deficiency. Regulatory T cells were sorted as CD4+CD25hiCD127low/negative. Sequencing was performed with immunoSEQ multiplex PCR; in TCRdb, only in-frame clones are kept and a portion is missing. The top ten clones hold roughly 1.5% of a sample with 23,000 or so clones, 85% to 95% of them seen once. Sequencing was done on a sample of CD4+CD25+ Tregs sorted from PBMCs. The receptor source for this set is a human donor in good health.

This clone was seen a single time. V is TRBV18 and J is TRBJ1-1; possible D gene TRBD1, 5 bases. Trimming removed 6 bases at V and 6 bases at J, with 14 bases between. This CDR3 is built from 13 residues. Germline V CDR1 and CDR2: KGHSH, LQKENI. The DNA for the CDR3 is TGTGCCAGCTCGCGGAGTGGGGCCCCTGAAGCTTTCTTT. It codes for CASSRSGAPEAFF.

The rearrangement links TRBV6-6 to TRBJ2-1; the match to TRBD2 covers 9 bases. Germline CDR1 and CDR2: MNHNY and SVGAGI (reference sequence). The CDR3 consists of 15 residues. Losses at the gene ends were 5 bases for V and 8 bases for J; bases not matched to a gene: 10. In nucleotides, the CDR3 is TGTGCCAGCAGTCCGGGGACTAGCTCCTCGGATGAGCAGTTCTTC. Its translation is CASSPGTSSSDEQFF.

This sequence joins TRBV27 and TRBJ1-1; no reliable D call. The CDR3 consists of 13 residues. CDR1 is MNHEY, CDR2 SMNVEV, per germline (reference sequence). Between the trimmed V and J ends, which lost 8 bases and 1 base, there was a span of 11 bases. CDR3 coding DNA: TGTGCCAGCCCGGCTAGGGAGAACACTGAAGCTTTCTTT. Protein product: CASPARENTEAFF.

The chain carries TRBV11-3 and TRBJ2-7; TRBD2 aligns across 9 bases. The CDR3 loop spans 15 amino acids. Germline CDR1 and CDR2: SGHNT and YENEEA. V lost 1 base to trimming and J lost 1 base; unmatched junction nucleotides: 2. The CDR3 here is CASSLAAGGSYEQYF. DNA for the CDR3: TGTGCCAGCAGCTTAGCAGCGGGAGGTTCCTACGAGCAGTACTTC.

J is TRBJ2-1 and V is TRBV10-1; D may be TRBD2 (6 bases). Germline V lookup: CDR1 WNHNN, CDR2 SYGVQD (reference sequence). This CDR3 has 14 residues. Trimming took 8 bases from V and 0 from J, leaving 11 bases between them. The CDR3 loop is CASGSGGSYNEQFF. The CDR3 DNA reads TGCGCCAGCGGTAGCGGAGGCTCCTACAATGAGCAGTTCTTC.

J is TRBJ2-3 and V is TRBV19, with D tentatively TRBD1 (5 bases). Germline loops: CDR1 LNHDA, CDR2 SQIVND (reference sequence). The CDR3 extends over 13 amino acids. V gave up 2 bases and J gave up 6 bases, with 9 bases separating them. CDR3 bases: TGTGCCAGTAGTATAAACAGGCCGGATACGCAGTATTTT. It yields the protein CASSINRPDTQYF.

The chain combines TRBV5-6 with TRBJ2-5; possibly TRBD2 for D (6 bases). V was shortened by 8 bases and J by 5 bases, with 19 bases between the two germline ends. Germline CDR1 is SGHDT and CDR2 is YYEEEE. The CDR3 has 14 residues. CDR3 protein: CARGGPQPNETQYF. DNA for the CDR3: TGTGCCAGAGGAGGGCCCCAACCTAACGAGACCCAGTACTTC.

This chain uses TRBV6-5 with TRBJ2-5, with D perhaps matching TRBD2 (5 bases). Germline CDR1 MNHEY, CDR2 SVGAGI. Deletions cut 6 bases from V and 5 bases from J, with 13 bases between. This CDR3 region has 13 residues. CDR3 protein: CASRSGAVETQYF. The CDR3 DNA reads as TGTGCCAGCAGGAGTGGAGCGGTGGAGACCCAGTACTTC.

The chain joins TRBV5-1 to TRBJ1-1; no reliable D call. CDR1 and CDR2 (germline): SGHRS, YFSETQ. This CDR3 spans 13 amino acids. Trimming removed 4 bases at V and 1 base at J, with 8 bases between. CDR3: CASSIQSNTEAFF. Written as DNA, the CDR3 is TGCGCCAGCAGCATACAGTCGAACACTGAAGCTTTCTTT.

The chain carries TRBV9 and TRBJ2-1; D gene ambiguous. This CDR3 has 16 residues. Germline CDR1 reads SGDLS; CDR2 reads YYNGEE. V lost 4 bases, J lost 5 bases, and 19 bases lay in between. In nucleotides, the CDR3 is TGTGCCAGCAGCCCCCCATTTGCCCGCTATGACAATGAGCAGTTCTTC. It is translated as CASSPPFARYDNEQFF. Full variable domain (rest looked up from reference TRBV9 and TRBJ2-1): DSGVTQTPKHLITATGQRVTLRCSPRSGDLSVYWYQQSLDQGLQFLIQYYNGEERAKGNILERFSAQQFPDLHSELNLSSLELGDSALYFCASSPPFARYDNEQFFGPGTRLTVL.

The chain links TRBV6-6 to TRBJ2-3; possible D gene TRBD2, 5 bases. The germline CDR1 and CDR2 sequences are MNHNY and SVGAGI (reference sequence). The CDR3 sequence is 14 residues long. V lost 0 bases to trimming and J lost 1 base, with 5 bases between them. In nucleotides, the CDR3 is TGTGCCAGCAGTTACTCGAGGGGCACAGATACGCAGTATTTT. Translating gives CASSYSRGTDTQYF.

J is TRBJ1-4 and V is TRBV7-9; D is possibly TRBD1 (5 bases). The V end was cut by 5 bases, the J end by 7 bases, with 11 bases between. Germline V gene sequence: CDR1 SEHNR, CDR2 FQNEAQ (reference sequence). CDR3 length: 13 residues. CDR3 sequence (DNA): TGTGCCAGCAGCCGTATGGGGGGTGAAAAACTGTTTTTT. It translates to CASSRMGGEKLFF.

The chain combines TRBV7-9 with TRBJ2-7, with 8 nucleotides matching TRBD1. Germline V gene data show CDR1 as SEHNR and CDR2 as FQNEAQ (reference sequence). The CDR3 contains 11 residues. With 5 bases clipped from V and 9 bases from J, the junction kept 3 bases outside the gene matches. The CDR3: CASSPGGGQYF. DNA for the CDR3: TGTGCCAGCAGCCCAGGGGGCGGGCAGTACTTC. Drawing the rest from reference TRBV7-9 and TRBJ2-7, the complete variable domain is DTGVSQNPRHKITKRGQNVTFRCDPISEHNRLYWYRQTLGQGPEFLTYFQNEAQLEKSRLLSDRFSAERPKGSFSTLEIQRTEQGDSAMYLCASSPGGGQYFGPGTRLTVT.

The CDR3 is CASTSGGGGYTF. CDR3 nucleotides: TGTGCCAGCACGAGCGGTGGGGGCGGCTACACCTTC. The chain uses TRBV6-5 and TRBJ1-2, with D perhaps TRBD1 (6 bases). The CDR3 is 12 amino acids. Trimming pared 7 bases from V and 8 bases from J, leaving 14 bases between. The germline CDR1 and CDR2 sequences are MNHEY and SVGAGI.

The rearrangement links TRBV4-1 to TRBJ2-3; D is unresolved. The V end lost 1 base, the J end lost 6 bases, and 11 bases lay between the germline ends. The CDR3 totals 14 residues. Germline values: CDR1 MGHRA, CDR2 YSYEKL. CDR3 sequence (DNA): TGCGCCAGCAGCCAAGGGATTATCCGGGATACGCAGTATTTT. Translated: CASSQGIIRDTQYF.

The rearrangement joins TRBV5-1 to TRBJ1-2; D is uncertain. Germline V gives CDR1 SGHRS, CDR2 YFSETQ. CDR3 size: 16 residues. Trimming shortened V by 4 bases and J by 3 bases, and 19 bases separated the two germline ends. CDR3 sequence: CASSPWRSSGYYGYTF. CDR3 DNA: TGCGCCAGCAGCCCGTGGCGTAGTTCGGGGTACTATGGCTACACCTTC.

This chain links TRBV6-5 with TRBJ1-1; D gene ambiguous. V was pared by 2 bases and J by 3 bases, with 4 bases between. Germline V CDR1 and CDR2: MNHEY, SVGAGI. The CDR3 sequence is 12 residues long. The DNA of the CDR3 is TGTGCCAGCAGTTACGGTTACACTGAAGCTTTCTTT. Its translation is CASSYGYTEAFF.

The gene calls are TRBV11-3 and TRBJ2-6, with 12 bases that match TRBD1. In germline, CDR1 is SGHNT, CDR2 YENEEA. The CDR3 covers 16 residues. CDR3 sequence (DNA): TGTATTCCGACGGGACAGGGGGCTTCTGGGGCCAACGTCCTGACTTTC. This encodes CIPTGQGASGANVLTF.

The chain recombines TRBV6-1 with TRBJ1-2; D unclear. Germline lookup yields CDR1 MNHNS and CDR2 SASEGT. This CDR3 region has 14 residues. V was clipped by 3 bases and J by 5 bases, with 13 bases between them. The CDR3, as DNA: TGTGCCAGCAGTGAGTCTTGGACCGCATATGGCTACACCTTC. This gives the protein CASSESWTAYGYTF.

The V and J genes are TRBV10-3 and TRBJ2-1; D is possibly TRBD2 (5 bases). Germline lookup yields CDR1 ENHRY and CDR2 SYGVKD. V dropped 5 bases and J dropped 8 bases, with 16 bases sitting between them. CDR3 size: 14 residues. This CDR3 is CAISPGSRVDEQFF. The CDR3 region has the DNA TGTGCCATCAGTCCGGGATCACGTGTAGATGAGCAGTTCTTC.

There are a few counts of this clone. The chain couples TRBV28 to TRBJ2-7; 9 bases line up with TRBD2. V shed 2 bases, J shed 0 bases, and the junction held 8 bases outside the gene matches. Germline CDR1 is MDHEN and CDR2 is SYDVKM. The CDR3 is 17 amino acids. CDR3 region: CASSLAGGILNSYEQYF. The CDR3 coding sequence is TGTGCCAGCAGTTTAGCGGGAGGGATTTTAAACTCCTACGAGCAGTACTTC. The full variable domain, in which reference TRBV28 and TRBJ2-7 provide the parts outside the CDR3, is DVKVTQSSRYLVKRTGEKVFLECVQDMDHENMFWYRQDPGLGLRLIYFSYDVKMKEKGDIPEGYSVSREKKERFSLILESASTNQTSMYLCASSLAGGILNSYEQYFGPGTRLTVT.

This chain uses TRBV14 with TRBJ1-5; D is uncertain. CDR3 length: 14 residues. Germline CDR1 and CDR2: SGHDN and FVKESK. V shed 4 bases and J shed 4 bases, with 11 bases lying between them. CDR3 loop: CASSLLGGNQPQHF. CDR3 bases: TGTGCCAGCAGCCTTTTAGGCGGGAATCAGCCCCAGCATTTT.

This clone was recorded once. CDR3 sequence (DNA): TGCGCCAGCAGCTTGGGAGGGGTAGTGGAGACCCAGTACTTC. It encodes CASSLGGVVETQYF. V gene TRBV5-1 combines with J gene TRBJ2-5; D possibly matches TRBD1 or TRBD2 (5 bases each). Germline V gene lookup returns CDR1 SGHRS and CDR2 YFSETQ. V lost 0 bases and J 5 bases, leaving 11 bases between the germline ends. The CDR3 totals 14 residues.

The chain carries TRBV9 and TRBJ2-1; a weak D match, TRBD1 (6 bases). The CDR3 runs 15 residues. The germline V gene encodes CDR1 SGDLS and CDR2 YYNGEE. V lost 3 bases to trimming and J lost 0 bases, with 10 bases between them. CDR3 bases: TGTGCCAGCAGCGCCGACAGGAGCTCCTACAATGAGCAGTTCTTC. Translation gives CASSADRSSYNEQFF.

This chain uses TRBV29-1 with TRBJ2-3; 11 bases align to TRBD1. The CDR3 consists of 14 residues. Looked up from germline, CDR1 is SQVTM and CDR2 is ANQGSEA. The junction had 5 bases not matched to a gene; V was cut back by 1 base and J by 8 bases. This chain's CDR3 is CSVEAGTGGATQYF. DNA for the CDR3: TGCAGCGTTGAAGCTGGGACAGGGGGGGCTACGCAGTATTTT.

The chain combines TRBV9 with TRBJ1-3, with TRBD1 matching over 8 bases. Per germline, CDR1 SGDLS and CDR2 YYNGEE. J gave up 0 bases and V 4 bases, and 12 bases lay outside the gene matches. The CDR3 is 18 amino acids. CDR3 region: CASSTRTGTLSSGNTIYF. DNA of the CDR3: TGTGCCAGCAGCACAAGGACAGGGACCCTGAGCTCTGGAAACACCATATATTTT.

The rearrangement uses TRBV6-4 and TRBJ1-1; a possible D gene is TRBD1 (5 bases). Looked up from germline, CDR1 is MRHNA and CDR2 is SNTAGT. V dropped 3 bases and J dropped 1 base, with 6 bases sitting between them. The CDR3 length is 13 residues. CDR3: CASSEQANTEAFF. DNA of the CDR3: TGTGCCAGCAGTGAACAGGCGAACACTGAAGCTTTCTTT.

The chain employs TRBV10-3 and TRBJ1-2; unclear D gene. Germline loops: CDR1 ENHRY, CDR2 SYGVKD. The CDR3 covers 10 residues. The ends were cut back, 8 bases at V and 8 bases at J, with 9 bases in the middle. CDR3 region: CAIGGEGYTF. CDR3 in DNA: TGTGCCATCGGTGGGGAAGGCTACACCTTC.

The count of this clone is one. The chain employs TRBV6-1 and TRBJ1-6, with D hard to call. The CDR3 extends over 15 amino acids. With 6 bases removed from V and 0 bases from J, the gap between germline ends came to 9 bases. Germline assignment: CDR1 MNHNS and CDR2 SASEGT. This chain's CDR3 is CASRLLSSYNSPLHF. The DNA for the CDR3 is TGTGCCAGCAGGCTCCTGAGCTCCTATAATTCACCCCTCCACTTT.

This chain uses TRBV10-3 with TRBJ1-2; D may be TRBD1 (5 bases). CDR1 and CDR2 (germline): ENHRY, SYGVKD. The ends were cut back, 10 bases at V and 4 bases at J, with 16 bases in the middle. The CDR3 loop spans 13 amino acids. The CDR3 spells CASRVQGGYGYTF. The CDR3 DNA reads as TGTGCCAGCAGAGTGCAGGGAGGCTATGGCTACACCTTC.

This clone was seen only a few times. The rearrangement links TRBV6-5 to TRBJ2-1, with 8 positions matching TRBD1. This CDR3 spans 13 amino acids. V trimming: 7 bases; J trimming: 6 bases; junction bases outside the gene matches: 5. Germline V CDR1 and CDR2: MNHEY, SVGAGI. The CDR3 region has the DNA TGTGCCAGCACCACCACAGGGGGCAATGAGCAGTTCTTC. Residues: CASTTTGGNEQFF.